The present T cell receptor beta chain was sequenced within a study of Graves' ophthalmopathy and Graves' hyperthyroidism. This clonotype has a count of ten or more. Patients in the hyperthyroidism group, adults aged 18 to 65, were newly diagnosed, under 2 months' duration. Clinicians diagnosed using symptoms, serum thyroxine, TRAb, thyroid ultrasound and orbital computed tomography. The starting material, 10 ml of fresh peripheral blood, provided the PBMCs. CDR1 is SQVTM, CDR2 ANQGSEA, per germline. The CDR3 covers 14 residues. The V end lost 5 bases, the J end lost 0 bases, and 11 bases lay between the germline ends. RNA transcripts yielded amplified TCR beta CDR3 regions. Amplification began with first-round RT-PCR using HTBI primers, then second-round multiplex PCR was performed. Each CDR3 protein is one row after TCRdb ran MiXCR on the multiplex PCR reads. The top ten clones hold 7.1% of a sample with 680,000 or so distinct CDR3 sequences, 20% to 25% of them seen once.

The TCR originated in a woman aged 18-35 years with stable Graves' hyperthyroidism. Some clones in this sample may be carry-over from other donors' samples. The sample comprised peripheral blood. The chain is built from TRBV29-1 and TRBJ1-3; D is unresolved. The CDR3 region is CSVMDFNSGNTIYF. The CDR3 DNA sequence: TGCAGCGTTATGGATTTTAACTCTGGAAACACCATATATTTT.